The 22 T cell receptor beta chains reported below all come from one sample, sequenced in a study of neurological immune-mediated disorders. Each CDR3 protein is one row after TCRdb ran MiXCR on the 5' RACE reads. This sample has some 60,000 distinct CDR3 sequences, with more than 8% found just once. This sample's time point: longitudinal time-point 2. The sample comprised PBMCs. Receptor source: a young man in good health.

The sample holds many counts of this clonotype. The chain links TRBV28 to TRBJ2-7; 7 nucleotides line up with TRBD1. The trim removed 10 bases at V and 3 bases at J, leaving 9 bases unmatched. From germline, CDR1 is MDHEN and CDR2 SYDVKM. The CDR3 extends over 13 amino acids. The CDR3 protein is CATGRQGLYEQYF. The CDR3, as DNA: TGTGCCACGGGAAGACAGGGCCTCTACGAGCAGTACTTC.

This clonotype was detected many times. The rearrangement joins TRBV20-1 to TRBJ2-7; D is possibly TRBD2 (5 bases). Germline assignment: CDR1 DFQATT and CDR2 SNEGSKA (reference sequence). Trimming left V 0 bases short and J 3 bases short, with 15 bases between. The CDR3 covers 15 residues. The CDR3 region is CSARDLRDKIYEQYF. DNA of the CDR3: TGCAGTGCTAGAGATTTGAGGGATAAGATCTACGAGCAGTACTTC.

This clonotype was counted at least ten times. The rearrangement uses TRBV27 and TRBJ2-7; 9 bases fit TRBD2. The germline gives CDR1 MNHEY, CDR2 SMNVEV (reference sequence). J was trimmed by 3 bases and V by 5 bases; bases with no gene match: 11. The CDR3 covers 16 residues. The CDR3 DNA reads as TGTGCCAGCAGTGGACTAGCGACCCCAGGGCACTACGAGCAGTACTTC. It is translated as CASSGLATPGHYEQYF.

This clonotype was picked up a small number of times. CDR3 bases: TGTGCCAGCAGCTTGGGACTAGCGACGGAGGCAGATACGCAGTATTTT. This gives the protein CASSLGLATEADTQYF. The chain joins TRBV7-9 to TRBJ2-3; TRBD2 aligns across 10 bases. Germline lookup yields CDR1 SEHNR and CDR2 FQNEAQ (reference sequence). J lost 4 bases, V lost 3 bases, and 7 bases had no gene match. This CDR3 has 16 amino acids.

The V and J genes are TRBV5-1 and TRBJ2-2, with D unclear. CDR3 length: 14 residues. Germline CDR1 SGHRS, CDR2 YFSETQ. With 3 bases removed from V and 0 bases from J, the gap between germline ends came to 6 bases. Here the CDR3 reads CASSSIANTGELFF. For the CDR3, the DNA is TGCGCCAGCAGCTCGATAGCGAACACCGGGGAGCTGTTTTTT.

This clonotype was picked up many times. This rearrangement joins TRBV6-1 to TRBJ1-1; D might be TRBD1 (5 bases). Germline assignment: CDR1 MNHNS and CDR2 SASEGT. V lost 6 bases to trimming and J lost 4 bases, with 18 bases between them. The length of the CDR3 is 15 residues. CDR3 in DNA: TGTGCCAGCAGGGACGAAGGGAGGGGTTCCACTGAAGCTTTCTTT. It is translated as CASRDEGRGSTEAFF.

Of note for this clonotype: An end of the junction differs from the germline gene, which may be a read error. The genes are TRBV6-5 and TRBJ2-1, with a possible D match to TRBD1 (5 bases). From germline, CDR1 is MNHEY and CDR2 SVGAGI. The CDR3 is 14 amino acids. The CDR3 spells CASSYSRAYNEQLF. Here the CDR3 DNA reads TGTGCCAGCAGTTACAGCAGGGCTTACAATGAGCAGTTATTC.

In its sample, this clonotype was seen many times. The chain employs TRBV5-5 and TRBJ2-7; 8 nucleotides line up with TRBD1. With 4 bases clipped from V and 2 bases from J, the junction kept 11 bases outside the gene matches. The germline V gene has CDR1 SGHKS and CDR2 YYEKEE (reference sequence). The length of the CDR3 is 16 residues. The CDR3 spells CASSPHGQGTAYEQYF. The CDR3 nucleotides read TGTGCCAGCAGCCCACACGGACAGGGAACAGCCTACGAGCAGTACTTC.

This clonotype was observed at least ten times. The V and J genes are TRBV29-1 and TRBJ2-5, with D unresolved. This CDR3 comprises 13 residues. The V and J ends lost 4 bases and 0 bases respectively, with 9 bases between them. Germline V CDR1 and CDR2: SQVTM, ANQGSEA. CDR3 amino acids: CSVGDAHQETQYF. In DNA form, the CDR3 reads TGCAGCGTTGGGGATGCGCACCAAGAGACCCAGTACTTC.

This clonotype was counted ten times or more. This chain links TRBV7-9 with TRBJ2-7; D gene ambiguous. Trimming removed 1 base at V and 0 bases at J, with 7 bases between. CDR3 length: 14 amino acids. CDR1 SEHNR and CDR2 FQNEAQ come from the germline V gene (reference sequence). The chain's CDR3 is CASSLGPGSYEQYF. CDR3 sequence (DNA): TGTGCCAGCAGCTTAGGTCCCGGCTCCTACGAGCAGTACTTC.

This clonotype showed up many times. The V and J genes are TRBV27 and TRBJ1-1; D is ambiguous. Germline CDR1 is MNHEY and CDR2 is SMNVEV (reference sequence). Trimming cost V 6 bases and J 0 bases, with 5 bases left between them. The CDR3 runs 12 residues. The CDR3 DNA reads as TGTGCCAGCAGATCAGTGAACACTGAAGCTTTCTTT. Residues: CASRSVNTEAFF.

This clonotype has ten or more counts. This chain's CDR3 is CASSSTDINRGNYGYTF. In nucleotides, the CDR3 is TGCGCCAGCAGCTCCACTGATATTAACAGGGGGAACTATGGCTACACCTTC. This chain links TRBV5-1 with TRBJ1-2; TRBD1 matches at 8 bases. Trimming removed 3 bases from V and 2 bases from J; junction bases left unmatched: 12. CDR3 length equals 17 residues. Germline loops: CDR1 SGHRS, CDR2 YFSETQ.

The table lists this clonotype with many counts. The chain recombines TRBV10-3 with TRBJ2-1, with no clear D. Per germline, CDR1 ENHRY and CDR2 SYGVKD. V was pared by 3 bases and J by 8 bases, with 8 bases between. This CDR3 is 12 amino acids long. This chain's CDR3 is CAISDSTDEQFF. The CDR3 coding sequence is TGTGCCATCAGTGACTCTACGGATGAGCAGTTCTTC.

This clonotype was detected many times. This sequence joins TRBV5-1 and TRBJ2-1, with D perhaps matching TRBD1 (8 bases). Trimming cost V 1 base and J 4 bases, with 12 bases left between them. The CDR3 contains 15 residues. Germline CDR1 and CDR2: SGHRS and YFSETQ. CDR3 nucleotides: TGCGCCAGCAGCTTGAACAGGGGGGGATACAATGAGCAGTTCTTC. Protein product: CASSLNRGGYNEQFF.

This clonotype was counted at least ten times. The CDR3 DNA sequence: TGTGCAGCGGGAGGGCAGATCGGGGAGCTGTTTTTT. This sequence encodes CAAGGQIGELFF. The chain joins TRBV28 to TRBJ2-2; 10 positions agree with TRBD2. CDR1 is MDHEN, CDR2 SYDVKM, per germline. The CDR3 runs to 12 residues.

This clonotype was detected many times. The CDR3 coding sequence is TGTGCCAGCAGCTTAGAGAGGGACTTGACCTACGAGCAGTACTTC. It is translated as CASSLERDLTYEQYF. The rearrangement links TRBV7-2 to TRBJ2-7, with D possibly being TRBD2 (6 bases). Germline CDR1 reads SGHTA; CDR2 reads FQGNSA. This CDR3 spans 15 amino acids. The germline V and J ends were trimmed by 1 base and 2 bases, with 12 bases remaining between them.

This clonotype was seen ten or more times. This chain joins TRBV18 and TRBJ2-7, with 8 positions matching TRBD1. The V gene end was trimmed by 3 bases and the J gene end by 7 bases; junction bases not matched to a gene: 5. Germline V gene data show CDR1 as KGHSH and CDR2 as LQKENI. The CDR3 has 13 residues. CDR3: CASSPQGAKEQYF. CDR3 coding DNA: TGTGCCAGCTCACCCCAGGGGGCTAAAGAGCAGTACTTC.

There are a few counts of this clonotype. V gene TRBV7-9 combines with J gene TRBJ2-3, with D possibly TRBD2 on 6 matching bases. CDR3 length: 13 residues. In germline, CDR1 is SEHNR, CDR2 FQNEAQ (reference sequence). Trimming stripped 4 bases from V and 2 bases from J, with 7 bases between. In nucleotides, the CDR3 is TGTGCCAGCAGCTGGACTACCACAGATACGCAGTATTTT. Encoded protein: CASSWTTTDTQYF. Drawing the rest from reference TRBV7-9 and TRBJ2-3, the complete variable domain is DTGVSQNPRHKITKRGQNVTFRCDPISEHNRLYWYRQTLGQGPEFLTYFQNEAQLEKSRLLSDRFSAERPKGSFSTLEIQRTEQGDSAMYLCASSWTTTDTQYFGPGTRLTVL.

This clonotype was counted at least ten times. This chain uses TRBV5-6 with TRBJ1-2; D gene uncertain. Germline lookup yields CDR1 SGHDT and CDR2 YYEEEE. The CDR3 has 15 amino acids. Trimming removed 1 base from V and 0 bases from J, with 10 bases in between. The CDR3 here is CASSLPGEANYGYTF. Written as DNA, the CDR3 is TGTGCCAGCAGCTTGCCAGGCGAGGCTAACTATGGCTACACCTTC.

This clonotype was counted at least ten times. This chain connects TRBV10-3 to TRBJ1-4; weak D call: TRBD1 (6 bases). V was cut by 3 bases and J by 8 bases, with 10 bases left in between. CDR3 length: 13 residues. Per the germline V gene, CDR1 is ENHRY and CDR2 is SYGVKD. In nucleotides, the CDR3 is TGTGCCATCAGTGATCCAGGGGAGGAAAAACTGTTTTTT. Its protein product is CAISDPGEEKLFF.

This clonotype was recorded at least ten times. CDR3 loop: CASSGTRGEQYF. CDR3 nucleotide sequence: TGTGCCAGCAGCGGGACGAGGGGCGAGCAGTACTTC. This chain uses TRBV9 with TRBJ2-7, with D perhaps matching TRBD1 or TRBD2 (5 bases each). With 3 bases removed from V and 6 bases from J, the gap between germline ends came to 10 bases. The CDR3 is 12 residues long. The V gene's germline CDR1 is SGDLS and CDR2 YYNGEE.

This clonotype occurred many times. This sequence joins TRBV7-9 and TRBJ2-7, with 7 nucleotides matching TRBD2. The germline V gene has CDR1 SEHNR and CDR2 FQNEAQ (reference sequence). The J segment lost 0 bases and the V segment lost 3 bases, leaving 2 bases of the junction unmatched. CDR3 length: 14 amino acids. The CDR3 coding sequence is TGTGCCAGCAGCTTCGGGAGGCTCTCCTACGAGCAGTACTTC. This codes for CASSFGRLSYEQYF.